These 20 T cell receptor beta chains share one sample of origin, sequenced in a study of blood T cell repertoires in COVID-19. Some clones are missing from TCRdb's copy, which holds only in-frame ones; the method was immunoSEQ multiplex PCR. The table has some 200,000 clones, 88% seen once; the top ten hold around 1.5%. Sequences were obtained from peripheral blood. All receptors come from a young man with active or convalescent COVID-19.

The chain recombines TRBV5-4 with TRBJ2-2; 7 bases fit TRBD1. CDR1 and CDR2 from the germline V gene are SGHNT and YYREEE (reference sequence). V was pared by 4 bases and J by 6 bases, with 9 bases of the junction left unmatched. This CDR3 is built from 15 residues. The CDR3 DNA is TGTGCCAGCAGCAAGGCAGACAGGGCGTCCGGGGAGCTGTTTTTT. Translation: CASSKADRASGELFF.

The chain joins TRBV14 to TRBJ2-1, with 9 bases fitting TRBD1. V gave up 3 bases and J gave up 3 bases; unmatched junction bases: 3. Germline CDR1 and CDR2: SGHDN and FVKESK. This CDR3 has 15 amino acids. CDR3 nucleotides: TGTGCCAGCAGCCAGAACAGGGGGCTCTACAATGAGCAGTTCTTC. Translation: CASSQNRGLYNEQFF. The full variable domain, in which reference TRBV14 and TRBJ2-1 provide the parts outside the CDR3, is EAGVTQFPSHSVIEKGQTVTLRCDPISGHDNLYWYRRVMGKEIKFLLHFVKESKQDESGMPNNRFLAERTGGTYSTLKVQPAELEDSGVYFCASSQNRGLYNEQFFGPGTRLTVL.

In DNA form, the CDR3 reads TGTGCCAGCAGCAAAGGAACAGGGTACAATCAGCCCCAGCATTTT. Translating gives CASSKGTGYNQPQHF. This chain joins TRBV21-1 and TRBJ1-5; TRBD1 is the table's D call, not checked against the DNA. TRBV21-1 represents a pseudogene. This CDR3 has 15 residues.

V and J are TRBV30 and TRBJ1-2; D not certain. Germline values: CDR1 GTSNPN, CDR2 SVGIG (reference sequence). Trimming removed 5 bases from V and 7 bases from J, with 20 bases in between. The CDR3 totals 14 residues. The CDR3 here is CAWETTGMGRGYTF. DNA of the CDR3: TGTGCCTGGGAGACAACCGGAATGGGTCGTGGCTACACCTTC.

The chain links TRBV30 to TRBJ2-7; TRBD2 matches 8 bases. Germline CDR1 is GTSNPN and CDR2 is SVGIG (reference sequence). This CDR3 region has 14 residues. The CDR3 DNA is TGTGCGAAGGCGGGCCCGGGAGGGGGAAGCGAGCAGTACTTC. It is translated as CAKAGPGGGSEQYF.

The chain is built from TRBV28 and TRBJ2-7; maybe TRBD1 (6 bases). In germline, CDR1 is MDHEN, CDR2 SYDVKM. V dropped 6 bases and J dropped 3 bases, with 15 bases sitting between them. The CDR3 spans 14 residues. CDR3 residues: CASRAGTQNYEQYF. CDR3 DNA: TGTGCCAGCAGGGCCGGGACACAAAACTACGAGCAGTACTTC.

This clone has a handful of counts. The chain couples TRBV12-5 to TRBJ2-3, with TRBD2 as a possible D gene (5 bases). The ends were cut back, 1 base at V and 4 bases at J, with 18 bases in the middle. This CDR3 comprises 17 residues. The germline V gene has CDR1 LGHNT and CDR2 FRNRAP. This CDR3 is CASGLASLGFEPDTQYF. Here the CDR3 DNA reads TGTGCTAGTGGTTTGGCCTCACTAGGGTTTGAGCCAGATACGCAGTATTTT.

The gene calls are TRBV5-6 and TRBJ2-3, with a weak D call TRBD1 (6 bases). The CDR3 loop spans 14 amino acids. V was pared by 0 bases and J by 6 bases, with 11 bases between. Looked up from germline, CDR1 is SGHDT and CDR2 is YYEEEE. The CDR3 region has the DNA TGTGCCAGCAGCTTGGGGGCAGGGGCTGATACGCAGTATTTT. Its protein product is CASSLGAGADTQYF.

This chain links TRBV24-1 with TRBJ1-2; 7 bases are shared with TRBD1. This CDR3 is 15 amino acids long. Germline lookup yields CDR1 KGHDR and CDR2 SFDVKD. Unmatched junction bases numbered 4, after V lost 2 bases and J lost 2 bases. Here the CDR3 reads CATSDSSRGNYGYTF. The DNA for the CDR3 is TGTGCCACCAGTGATTCGAGCAGGGGGAACTATGGCTACACCTTC.

The V and J genes are TRBV27 and TRBJ1-3; possibly TRBD1 for D (6 bases). Germline V lookup: CDR1 MNHEY, CDR2 SMNVEV (reference sequence). With 5 bases removed from V and 0 bases from J, the gap between germline ends came to 11 bases. CDR3 length: 15 amino acids. The CDR3 here is CASSQGWHSGNTIYF. In DNA form, the CDR3 reads TGTGCCAGCAGTCAGGGGTGGCACTCTGGAAACACCATATATTTT.

In nucleotides, the CDR3 is TGCGCCAGCAGCTTGGGCGGGGGCACAGATACGCAGTATTTT. Protein: CASSLGGGTDTQYF. V gene TRBV5-1 combines with J gene TRBJ2-3; TRBD2 might be the D (6 bases). CDR1 and CDR2 from the germline V gene are SGHRS and YFSETQ. V lost 0 bases, J lost 1 base, and 6 bases lay in between. CDR3 length: 14 residues.

V gene TRBV21-1 combines with J gene TRBJ2-5; the listed D gene, TRBD2, was not tested against the DNA. TRBV21-1 is assigned pseudogene status. The CDR3 length is 13 residues. The CDR3 sequence is CASSKGLGETQYF. Written as DNA, the CDR3 is TGTGCCAGCAGCAAAGGACTCGGGGAGACCCAGTACTTC.

This clone was detected a few times. CDR3 DNA: TGTGCCAGTAGTATAGGGGGACTAGCGTCCGAGCAGTACTTC. Residues: CASSIGGLASEQYF. The J gene is TRBJ2-7, the V gene TRBV19, with 10 bases lining up with TRBD2. Germline loops: CDR1 LNHDA, CDR2 SQIVND (reference sequence). After removal of 1 base from V and 6 bases from J, the junction contained 3 bases not matched to a gene. This CDR3 contains 14 residues.

The genes are TRBV6-6 and TRBJ1-2; D unclear. The CDR3 consists of 16 residues. Germline CDR1 reads MNHNY; CDR2 reads SVGAGI (reference sequence). Trimming left V 3 bases short and J 2 bases short, with 16 bases between. In nucleotides, the CDR3 is TGTGCCAGCAGTTATATGTCGTCGTGGCAGAACTATGGCTACACCTTC. The encoded protein is CASSYMSSWQNYGYTF.

This clone occurred many times. This sequence joins TRBV4-1 and TRBJ1-1; a possible D gene is TRBD1 (5 bases). Trimming pared 4 bases from V and 6 bases from J, leaving 15 bases between. This CDR3 region has 14 residues. Germline CDR1 and CDR2: MGHRA and YSYEKL. The CDR3 protein is CASSRSGGGAEAFF. The CDR3 bases are TGCGCCAGCAGCCGAAGCGGGGGGGGAGCTGAAGCTTTCTTT.

CDR3 protein: CASSLSFLLRGYTF. Written as DNA, the CDR3 is TGTGCCAGCAGCTTATCGTTCCTCCTTCGGGGCTACACCTTC. V is TRBV7-9 and J is TRBJ1-2; D gene uncertain. V was shortened by 2 bases and J by 8 bases, with 15 bases between the two germline ends. The length of the CDR3 is 14 residues. Per germline, CDR1 SEHNR and CDR2 FQNEAQ (reference sequence).

The chain's CDR3 is CAWSVVVNTGELFF. The CDR3, as DNA: TGTGCCTGGAGTGTGGTAGTGAACACCGGGGAGCTGTTTTTT. The J gene is TRBJ2-2, the V gene TRBV30, with D unresolved. V lost 0 bases to trimming and J lost 1 base, with 6 bases between them. The V gene's germline CDR1 is GTSNPN and CDR2 SVGIG (reference sequence). The CDR3 has 14 amino acids.

The gene calls are TRBV28 and TRBJ1-2; TRBD1 aligns across 7 bases. Germline V CDR1 and CDR2: MDHEN, SYDVKM. Trimming cost V 6 bases and J 4 bases; bases outside gene matches: 8. The CDR3 length is 14 residues. CDR3 in amino acids: CASSSTGWAYGYTF. The CDR3 DNA sequence: TGTGCCAGCAGCTCGACAGGGTGGGCCTATGGCTACACCTTC.

The rearrangement joins TRBV5-1 to TRBJ2-1; D is unresolved. Germline V gene lookup returns CDR1 SGHRS and CDR2 YFSETQ. Trimming stripped 0 bases from V and 7 bases from J, with 8 bases between. The CDR3 contains 13 residues. CDR3 protein: CASSLGAPNEQFF. CDR3 nucleotide sequence: TGCGCCAGCAGCTTGGGGGCGCCAAATGAGCAGTTCTTC.

The chain joins TRBV5-1 to TRBJ2-1, with 11 nucleotides matching TRBD2. From germline, CDR1 is SGHRS and CDR2 YFSETQ. With V trimmed by 0 bases and J by 7 bases, 12 bases remained unmatched. The CDR3 extends over 18 amino acids. The DNA for the CDR3 is TGCGCCAGCAGCTTGGATGGTAGCGGGAGGGCGGGGGTGAATGAGCAGTTCTTC. This encodes CASSLDGSGRAGVNEQFF.